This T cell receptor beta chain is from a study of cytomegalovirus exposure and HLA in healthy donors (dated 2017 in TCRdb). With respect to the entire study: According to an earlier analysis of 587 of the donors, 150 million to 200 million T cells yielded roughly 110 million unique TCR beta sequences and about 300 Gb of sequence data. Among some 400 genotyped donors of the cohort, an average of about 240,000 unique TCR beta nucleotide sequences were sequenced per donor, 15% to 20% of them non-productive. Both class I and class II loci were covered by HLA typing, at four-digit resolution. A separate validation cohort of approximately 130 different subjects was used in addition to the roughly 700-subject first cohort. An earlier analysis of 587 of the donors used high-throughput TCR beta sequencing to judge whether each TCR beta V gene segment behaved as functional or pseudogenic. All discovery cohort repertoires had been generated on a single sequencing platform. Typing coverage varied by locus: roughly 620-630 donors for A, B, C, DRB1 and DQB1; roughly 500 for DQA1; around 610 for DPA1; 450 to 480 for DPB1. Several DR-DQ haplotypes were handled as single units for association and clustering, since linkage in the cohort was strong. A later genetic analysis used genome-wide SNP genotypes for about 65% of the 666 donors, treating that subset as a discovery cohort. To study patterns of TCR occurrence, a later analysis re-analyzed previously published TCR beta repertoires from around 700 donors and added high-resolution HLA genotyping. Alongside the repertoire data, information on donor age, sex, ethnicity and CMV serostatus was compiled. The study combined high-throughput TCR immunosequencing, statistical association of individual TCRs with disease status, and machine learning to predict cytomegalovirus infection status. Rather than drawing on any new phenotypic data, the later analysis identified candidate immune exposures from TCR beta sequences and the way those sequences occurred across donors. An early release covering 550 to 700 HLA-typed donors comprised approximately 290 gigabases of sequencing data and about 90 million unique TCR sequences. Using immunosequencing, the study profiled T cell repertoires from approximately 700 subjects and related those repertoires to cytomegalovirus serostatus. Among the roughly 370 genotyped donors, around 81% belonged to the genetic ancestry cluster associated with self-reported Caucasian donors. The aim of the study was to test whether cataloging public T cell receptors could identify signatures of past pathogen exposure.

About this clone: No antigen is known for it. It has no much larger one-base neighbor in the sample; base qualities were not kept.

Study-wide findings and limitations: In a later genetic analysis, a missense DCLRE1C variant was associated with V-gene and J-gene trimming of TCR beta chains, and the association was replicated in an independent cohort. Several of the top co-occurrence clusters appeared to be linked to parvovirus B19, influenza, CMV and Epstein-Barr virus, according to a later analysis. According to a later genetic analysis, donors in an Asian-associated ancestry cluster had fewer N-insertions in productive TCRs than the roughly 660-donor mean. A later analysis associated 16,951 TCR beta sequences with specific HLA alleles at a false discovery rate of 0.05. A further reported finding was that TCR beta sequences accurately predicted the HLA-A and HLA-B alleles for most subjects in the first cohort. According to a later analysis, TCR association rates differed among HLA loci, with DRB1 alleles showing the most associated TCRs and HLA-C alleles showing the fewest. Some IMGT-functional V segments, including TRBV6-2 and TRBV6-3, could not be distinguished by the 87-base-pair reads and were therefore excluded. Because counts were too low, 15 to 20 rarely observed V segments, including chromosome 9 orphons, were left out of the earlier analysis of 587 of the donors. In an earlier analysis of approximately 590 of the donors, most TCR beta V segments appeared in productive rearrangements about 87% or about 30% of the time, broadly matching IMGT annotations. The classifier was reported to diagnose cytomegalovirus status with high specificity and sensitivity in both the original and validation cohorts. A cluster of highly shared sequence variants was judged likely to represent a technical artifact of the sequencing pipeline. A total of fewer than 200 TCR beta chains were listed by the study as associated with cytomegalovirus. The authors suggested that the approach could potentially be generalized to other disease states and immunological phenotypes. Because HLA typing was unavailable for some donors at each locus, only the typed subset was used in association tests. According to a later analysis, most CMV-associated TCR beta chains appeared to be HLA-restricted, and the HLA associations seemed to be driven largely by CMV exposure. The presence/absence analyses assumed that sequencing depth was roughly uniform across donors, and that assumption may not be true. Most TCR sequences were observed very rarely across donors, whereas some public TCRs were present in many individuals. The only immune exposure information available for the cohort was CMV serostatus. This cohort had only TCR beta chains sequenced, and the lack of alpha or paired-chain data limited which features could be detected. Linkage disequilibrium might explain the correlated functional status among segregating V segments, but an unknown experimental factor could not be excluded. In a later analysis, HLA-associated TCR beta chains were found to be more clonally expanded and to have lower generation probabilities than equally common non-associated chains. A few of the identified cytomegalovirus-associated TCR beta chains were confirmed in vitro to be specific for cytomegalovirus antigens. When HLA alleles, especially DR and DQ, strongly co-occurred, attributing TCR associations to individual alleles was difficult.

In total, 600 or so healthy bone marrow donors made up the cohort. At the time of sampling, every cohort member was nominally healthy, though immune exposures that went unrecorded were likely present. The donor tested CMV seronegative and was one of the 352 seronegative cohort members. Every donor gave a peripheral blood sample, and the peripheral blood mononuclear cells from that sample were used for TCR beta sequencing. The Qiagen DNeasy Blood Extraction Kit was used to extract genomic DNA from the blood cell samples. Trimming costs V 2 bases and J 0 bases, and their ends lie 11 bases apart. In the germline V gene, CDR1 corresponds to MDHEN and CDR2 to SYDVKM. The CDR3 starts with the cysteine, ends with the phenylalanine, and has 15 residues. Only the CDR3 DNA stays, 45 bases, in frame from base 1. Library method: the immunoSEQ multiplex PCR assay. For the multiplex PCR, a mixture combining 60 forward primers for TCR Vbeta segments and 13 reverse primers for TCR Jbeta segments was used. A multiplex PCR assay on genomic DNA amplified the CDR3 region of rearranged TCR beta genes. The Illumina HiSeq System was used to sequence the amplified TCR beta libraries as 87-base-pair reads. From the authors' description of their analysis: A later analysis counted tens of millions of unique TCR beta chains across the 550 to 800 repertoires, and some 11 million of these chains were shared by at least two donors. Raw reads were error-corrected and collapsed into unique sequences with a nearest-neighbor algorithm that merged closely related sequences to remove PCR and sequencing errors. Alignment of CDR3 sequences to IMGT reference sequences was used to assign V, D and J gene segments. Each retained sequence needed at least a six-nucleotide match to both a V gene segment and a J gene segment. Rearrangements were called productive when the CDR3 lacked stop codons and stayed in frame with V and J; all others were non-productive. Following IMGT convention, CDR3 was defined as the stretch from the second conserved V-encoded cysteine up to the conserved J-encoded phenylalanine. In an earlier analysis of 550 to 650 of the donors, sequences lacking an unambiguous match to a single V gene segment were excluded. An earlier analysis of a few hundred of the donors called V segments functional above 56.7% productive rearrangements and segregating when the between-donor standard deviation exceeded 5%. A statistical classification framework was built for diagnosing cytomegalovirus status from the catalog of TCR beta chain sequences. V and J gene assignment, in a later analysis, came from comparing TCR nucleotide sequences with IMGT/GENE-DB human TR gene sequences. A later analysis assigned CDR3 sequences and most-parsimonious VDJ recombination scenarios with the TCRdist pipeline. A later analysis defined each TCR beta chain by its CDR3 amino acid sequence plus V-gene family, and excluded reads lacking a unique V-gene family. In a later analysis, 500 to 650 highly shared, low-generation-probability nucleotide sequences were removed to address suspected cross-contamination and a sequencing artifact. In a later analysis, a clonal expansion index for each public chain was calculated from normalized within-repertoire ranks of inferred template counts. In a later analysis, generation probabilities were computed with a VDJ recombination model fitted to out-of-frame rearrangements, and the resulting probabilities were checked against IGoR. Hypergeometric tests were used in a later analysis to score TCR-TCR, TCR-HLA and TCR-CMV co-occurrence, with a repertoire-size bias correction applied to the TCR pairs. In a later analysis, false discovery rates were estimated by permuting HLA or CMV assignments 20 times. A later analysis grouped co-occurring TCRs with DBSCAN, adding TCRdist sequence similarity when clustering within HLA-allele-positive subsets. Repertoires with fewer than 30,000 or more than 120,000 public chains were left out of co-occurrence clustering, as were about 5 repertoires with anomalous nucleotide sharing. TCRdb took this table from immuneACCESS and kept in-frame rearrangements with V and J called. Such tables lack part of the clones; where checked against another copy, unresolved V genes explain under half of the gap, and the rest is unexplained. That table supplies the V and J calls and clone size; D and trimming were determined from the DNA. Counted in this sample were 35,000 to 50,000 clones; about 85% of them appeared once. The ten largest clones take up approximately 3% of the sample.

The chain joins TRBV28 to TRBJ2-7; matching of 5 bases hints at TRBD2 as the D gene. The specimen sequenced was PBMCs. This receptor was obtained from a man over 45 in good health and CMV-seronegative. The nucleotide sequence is TGTGCCAGCAGTTTAACCTGGACTGGCTCCTACGAGCAGTACTTC. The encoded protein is CASSLTWTGSYEQYF.